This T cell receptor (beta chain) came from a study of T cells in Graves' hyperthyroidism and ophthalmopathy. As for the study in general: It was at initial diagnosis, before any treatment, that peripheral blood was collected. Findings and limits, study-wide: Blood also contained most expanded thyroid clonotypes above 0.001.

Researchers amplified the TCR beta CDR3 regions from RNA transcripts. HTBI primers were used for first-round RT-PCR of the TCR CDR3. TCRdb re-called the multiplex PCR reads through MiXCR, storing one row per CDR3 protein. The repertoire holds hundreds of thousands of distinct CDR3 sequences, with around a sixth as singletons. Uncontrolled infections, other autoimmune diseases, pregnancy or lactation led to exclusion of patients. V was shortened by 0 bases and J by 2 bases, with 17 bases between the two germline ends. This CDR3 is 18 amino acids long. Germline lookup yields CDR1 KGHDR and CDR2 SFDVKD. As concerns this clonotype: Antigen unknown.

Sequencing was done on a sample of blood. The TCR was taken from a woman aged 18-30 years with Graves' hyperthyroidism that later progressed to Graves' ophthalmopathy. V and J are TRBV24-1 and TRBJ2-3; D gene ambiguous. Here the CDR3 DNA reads TGTGCCACCAGTGATTTGCGTAGCAGGAGTAGGAACACAGATACGCAGTATTTT. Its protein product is CATSDLRSRSRNTDTQYF.